This T cell receptor (beta chain) was obtained from a study of human T cells and chemical hapten exposure. Study information: Doses of diphenylcyclopropenone went to the patients' scalps weekly throughout the approximately 25-week study.

Via MiXCR, TCRdb re-called the RACE reads, giving one row per CDR3 protein. There are about 82,000 distinct CDR3 sequences in the sample; 10% to 13% occur only once, and about 4% lies in the top ten. This clonotype was seen ten or more times. The CDR3 spans 14 residues. The V end was cut by 0 bases, the J end by 10 bases, with 13 bases between. The germline CDR1 and CDR2 sequences are SGHDN and FVKESK. Indicated time point: patch test 3, about 24 weeks after DPC sensitization. Sample treatment: therapeutic diphenylcyclopropenone sensitization with weekly scalp DPC. V is TRBV14 and J is TRBJ2-1; D gene ambiguous. The receptor was isolated from a woman in her fifties or sixties with alopecia areata. Some clones in this sample may be carry-over from other donors' samples. The input for sequencing was whole blood, taken in connection with sensitization to the hapten diphenylcyclopropenone (DPC). In DNA, the CDR3 is TGTGCCAGCAGCCAAGAAAGGGTCTCCCGAGAGCAGTTCTTC. It translates to CASSQERVSREQFF.